These T cell receptor beta chains were read from a single sample in a study of CD8+ T cells in alopecia areata. Using immunoSEQ multiplex PCR, the repertoire was profiled, and TCRdb retains in-frame clones only, with some absent. This repertoire shows about 70,000 clones, 29% found once; its top ten account for about 16%. The input for sequencing was CD8+ T cells sorted from blood, taken at week 4, from a patient treated with tofacitinib. The receptor set was obtained from a human donor with alopecia areata. Both conserved end residues are part of each CDR3. The D gene is left open where the match is weak. The size field is filled for only some rows; it gives once, few, many or a size class.

J | V | size | D | DNA | CDR3
TRBJ2-6 | TRBV15 | NA | NA | TGTGCCACCAGTGGAGGATTAGTGTGGGACCCCACCTCTGGGGCCAACGTCCTGACTTTC | CATSGGLVWDPTSGANVLTF
TRBJ2-3 | TRBV29-1 | NA | NA | TGCAGCGTTGTTAGGGGAAAGGCGCAGTATTTT | CSVVRGKAQYF
TRBJ2-3 | TRBV11-2 | NA | TRBD2 | TGTGCCAGCAGCTTAGGGGCACTAGCGGGAAGAGATACGCAGTATTTT | CASSLGALAGRDTQYF
TRBJ1-1 | TRBV29-1 | NA | NA | TGCAGCGTTAGAGTAGGCCCTCTAATCTTT | CSVRVGPLIF
TRBJ2-7 | TRBV5-1 | few | TRBD2 | TGCGCCAGCAGCCCGGGAGGTGACGAGCAGTACTTC | CASSPGGDEQYF
TRBJ1-2 | TRBV29-1 | few | NA | TGCAGCGCCGCGGGGGGACCCAACTATGGCTACACCTTC | CSAAGGPNYGYTF
TRBJ2-7 | TRBV4-1 | few | TRBD2 | TGCGCCAGCAGCCAGACTCTAGCGGGACTTGAGCAGTACTTC | CASSQTLAGLEQYF
TRBJ2-4 | TRBV11-2 | NA | NA | TGTGCCAGCAGCTTAGACGGGAGACTACTAGCCAAAAACATTCAGTACTTC | CASSLDGRLLAKNIQYF
TRBJ2-1 | TRBV5-6 | few | NA | TGTGCCAGCAGCTCCTTCCATCATGAGCAGTTCTTC | CASSSFHHEQFF
TRBJ2-7 | TRBV15 | NA | NA | TGTGCCACCGGCCAATTGGGATCCGACGAGCAGTACTTC | CATGQLGSDEQYF
TRBJ2-5 | TRBV15 | few | TRBD1 | TGTGCCACCAGCGGGGAGGGACAGGGGAACCAAGAGACCCAGTACTTC | CATSGEGQGNQETQYF
TRBJ2-3 | TRBV7-9 | NA | NA | TGTGCCAGCAGCTTACCGGGACAAGGCTCAGATACGCAGTATTTT | CASSLPGQGSDTQYF
TRBJ2-7 | TRBV7-9 | few | NA | TGTGCCAGCAGCTTCGTACACACCTACGAGCAGTACTTC | CASSFVHTYEQYF
TRBJ2-5 | TRBV5-6 | NA | TRBD2 | TGTGCCAGCAGCTTGAACGGGAGGGCCTGGCAAGAGACCCAGTACTTC | CASSLNGRAWQETQYF
TRBJ2-2 | TRBV27 | medium-sized | NA | TGTGCCAGCAGTTTGGCCGGATACAACCTGGCGAACACCGGGGAGCTGTTTTTT | CASSLAGYNLANTGELFF
TRBJ2-7 | TRBV27 | NA | NA | TGTGCCAGCAGTTTCGACAGGAGGGGGGAGCAGTACTTC | CASSFDRRGEQYF
TRBJ2-5 | TRBV5-4 | NA | TRBD2 | TGTGCCAGCATGGATAGCGGGGTCGGGGAGACCCAGTACTTC | CASMDSGVGETQYF
TRBJ2-1 | TRBV29-1 | few | NA | TGCAGCGTTTGGACAGACAATGAGCAGTTCTTC | CSVWTDNEQFF
TRBJ1-2 | TRBV9 | NA | NA | TGTGCCAGCACCGCTGGGGGAGACTATGGCTACACCTTC | CASTAGGDYGYTF
TRBJ2-4 | TRBV30 | NA | NA | TGTGCCTGGACCCGGCCAGGCGAAAACATTCAGTACTTC | CAWTRPGENIQYF
TRBJ2-7 | TRBV5-1 | medium-sized | TRBD2 | TGCGCCAGCAGCGCGGGGGCCTACGAGCAGTACTTC | CASSAGAYEQYF
TRBJ2-5 | TRBV4-1 | few | NA | TGCGCCAGCAGCCAAGGGGCCCAAGAGACCCAGTACTTC | CASSQGAQETQYF
TRBJ2-3 | TRBV4-1 | NA | NA | TGCGCCAGCAGCCACACGTCCGGGCGGATTTCCACAGATACGCAGTATTTT | CASSHTSGRISTDTQYF
TRBJ2-7 | TRBV29-1 | few | NA | TGCAGCGTTGTAAAGGACATAAGCTACGAGCAGTACTTC | CSVVKDISYEQYF
TRBJ2-3 | TRBV29-1 | NA | NA | TGCAGCGTTCATGGCGGTAGCACAGATACGCAGTATTTT | CSVHGGSTDTQYF
TRBJ2-2 | TRBV7-6 | NA | NA | TGTGCCAGCAGCTCGTACCCTCCGGGCTGTTTTTTT | CASSSYPPGCFF
TRBJ2-7 | TRBV7-2 | NA | TRBD2 | TGTGCCAGCAGCTTAAGGGCTAGCGGGAGGGCGGGTGAGCAGTACTTC | CASSLRASGRAGEQYF
TRBJ1-1 | TRBV19 | NA | NA | TGTGCCAGTAGTATCACCGCGGGGATCACTGAAGCTTTCTTT | CASSITAGITEAFF
TRBJ2-7 | TRBV30 | NA | TRBD1 | TGTGCCTGGATCCCGACAGGGGTTGCCTACGAGCAGTACTTC | CAWIPTGVAYEQYF
TRBJ1-5 | TRBV6-1 | NA | NA | TGTGCCAGCCGATCACTAAATAGCAATCAGCCCCAGCATTTT | CASRSLNSNQPQHF
TRBJ2-7 | TRBV28 | NA | TRBD2 | TGTGCCAGCAGGGGGGGACTAGCGGGCTACGAGCAGTACTTC | CASRGGLAGYEQYF
TRBJ2-7 | TRBV5-1 | once | NA | TGCGCCAGCAGCTTGAGAACAGAATACGAGCAGTACTTC | CASSLRTEYEQYF
TRBJ2-7 | TRBV6-6 | NA | NA | TGTGCCAGCAGTTACCCGACCGTCGAGCAGTACTTC | CASSYPTVEQYF
TRBJ2-7 | TRBV29-1 | NA | TRBD1 | TGCAGCGCCAGAGGCGGACAGGTTAACTCCTACGAGCAGTACTTC | CSARGGQVNSYEQYF
TRBJ2-2 | TRBV29-1 | NA | NA | TGCAGCGTTGCCCCCCTAGAGGGGGAGCTGTTTTTT | CSVAPLEGELFF
TRBJ1-5 | TRBV10-3 | NA | NA | TGTGCCATCAGTGAGGGGGGGGGTCAGCCCCAGCATTTT | CAISEGGGQPQHF
TRBJ2-1 | TRBV29-1 | NA | NA | TGCAGCGTTGAGGCAGTTTACAATGAGCAGTTCTTC | CSVEAVYNEQFF
TRBJ2-5 | TRBV14 | NA | NA | TGTGCCAGCAGCCAAGAGAGTGACCGAGAAGAGACCCAGTACTTC | CASSQESDREETQYF
TRBJ1-1 | TRBV29-1 | NA | NA | TGCAGCGTGAGGGGACCGATGAACACTGAAGCTTTCTTT | CSVRGPMNTEAFF
TRBJ2-5 | TRBV4-1 | few | NA | TGCGCCAGCAGCCGAGGCGAGGAGCTACAAGAGACCCAGTACTTC | CASSRGEELQETQYF
TRBJ2-1 | TRBV29-1 | NA | NA | TGCAGCGTCGTGCGACCGCGCTCCTACAATGAGCAGTTCTTC | CSVVRPRSYNEQFF
TRBJ1-2 | TRBV30 | NA | TRBD1 | TGTGCCTGGAGCGAGACAGGGTGGGGTGGCTACACCTTC | CAWSETGWGGYTF
TRBJ1-1 | TRBV4-1 | many | NA | TGCGCCAGCAGCCAGGGGTCATCGGCGGGGAACACTGAAGCTTTCTTT | CASSQGSSAGNTEAFF
TRBJ1-2 | TRBV9 | NA | TRBD1 | TGTGCCAGCGGAGGGGGCGCACCCTATGGCTACACCTTC | CASGGGAPYGYTF
TRBJ1-2 | TRBV19 | NA | NA | TGTGCCAGTCGGCGGGGGTATGGCTACACCTTC | CASRRGYGYTF
TRBJ2-5 | TRBV7-9 | NA | NA | TGTGCCAGCAGCGTACTCCGGGACAGGCGGGAGAAGACCCAGTACTTC | CASSVLRDRREKTQYF
TRBJ2-7 | TRBV29-1 | few | NA | TGCAGCGTCTGGGAAACCGAATACGAGCAGTACTTC | CSVWETEYEQYF
TRBJ2-7 | TRBV29-1 | NA | NA | TGCAGCGTTGAAGTGGTGGAAAGCCGCGACTACGAGCAGTACTTC | CSVEVVESRDYEQYF
TRBJ2-1 | TRBV9 | NA | TRBD2 | TGTGCCAGCAGCGTAGAAAGCGGGATCCTCCATGAGCAGTTCTTC | CASSVESGILHEQFF
TRBJ1-5 | TRBV6-5 | few | TRBD1 | TGTGCCAGCAGTTGGGGGACAGGGAGCAATCAGCCCCAGCATTTT | CASSWGTGSNQPQHF
TRBJ2-3 | TRBV11-2 | NA | NA | TGTGCCAGCAGCTCCGGACCTGCAGATACGCAGTATTTT | CASSSGPADTQYF
TRBJ2-2 | TRBV7-9 | few | NA | TGTGCCAGCAGCTCACCGACTACGGGAGCAACCGGGGAGCTGTTTTTT | CASSSPTTGATGELFF
TRBJ1-1 | TRBV11-2 | NA | NA | TGTGCCAGCAGCCCCAGTGGGGGGACTGAAGCTTTCTTT | CASSPSGGTEAFF
TRBJ1-2 | TRBV29-1 | NA | TRBD1 | TGCAGCGTAGACAGGGGAGGATACTATGGCTACACCTTC | CSVDRGGYYGYTF
TRBJ2-3 | TRBV29-1 | NA | TRBD2 | TGCAGCGTGGCAGGACTAGCGGGAGGGGGAGATACGCAGTATTTT | CSVAGLAGGGDTQYF
TRBJ1-5 | TRBV27 | few | TRBD1 | TGTGCCAGCAGAAGGACAGGGGGACAGCCCCAGCATTTT | CASRRTGGQPQHF
TRBJ1-1 | TRBV30 | once | TRBD1 | TGTGCCTGGAGTGCCCCCAGGGGGCAAACGAACACTGAAGCTTTCTTT | CAWSAPRGQTNTEAFF
TRBJ1-2 | TRBV7-2 | NA | NA | TGTGCCAGCTTCGGGAGTTTGACCTCTTTGTGGTACACCTTC | CASFGSLTSLWYTF
TRBJ2-1 | TRBV4-1 | few | NA | TGCGCCAGCAGCCGGGTGGCGGGAAATGAGCAGTTCTTC | CASSRVAGNEQFF
TRBJ1-1 | TRBV27 | NA | NA | TGTGCCAGCACGACGGGTGGGACTGAAGCTTTCTTT | CASTTGGTEAFF